This entry is about one T cell receptor beta chain. The antigen remains undetermined. The sample comes from a study of cytomegalovirus exposure and HLA in healthy donors. Whole-study findings and limits: Cytomegalovirus-associated status was assigned to about 180 TCR beta chains. A link between a missense DCLRE1C variant and TCR beta V- and J-gene trimming emerged from a later analysis.

This cohort consisted of healthy bone marrow donors. V was pared by 8 bases and J by 5 bases, with 7 bases of the junction left unmatched. Germline V gene data show CDR1 as SGHRS and CDR2 as YFSETQ. There are 14 residues in the CDR3. PCR primers comprised 60 Vbeta and 13 Jbeta primers. Libraries were prepared by immunoSEQ multiplex PCR; TCRdb keeps only in-frame clonotypes and omits some of them. The data hold 100,000 to 150,000 clones, with about 78% observed a single time. This TCR was sampled from a female donor in good health and CMV-seronegative. The sample was PBMCs. The rearrangement joins TRBV5-1 to TRBJ2-5; 12 nucleotides line up with TRBD2. CDR3 amino acids: CASTIGTSGETQYF. As DNA, the CDR3 is TGCGCCAGTACGATCGGGACTAGCGGGGAGACCCAGTACTTC.